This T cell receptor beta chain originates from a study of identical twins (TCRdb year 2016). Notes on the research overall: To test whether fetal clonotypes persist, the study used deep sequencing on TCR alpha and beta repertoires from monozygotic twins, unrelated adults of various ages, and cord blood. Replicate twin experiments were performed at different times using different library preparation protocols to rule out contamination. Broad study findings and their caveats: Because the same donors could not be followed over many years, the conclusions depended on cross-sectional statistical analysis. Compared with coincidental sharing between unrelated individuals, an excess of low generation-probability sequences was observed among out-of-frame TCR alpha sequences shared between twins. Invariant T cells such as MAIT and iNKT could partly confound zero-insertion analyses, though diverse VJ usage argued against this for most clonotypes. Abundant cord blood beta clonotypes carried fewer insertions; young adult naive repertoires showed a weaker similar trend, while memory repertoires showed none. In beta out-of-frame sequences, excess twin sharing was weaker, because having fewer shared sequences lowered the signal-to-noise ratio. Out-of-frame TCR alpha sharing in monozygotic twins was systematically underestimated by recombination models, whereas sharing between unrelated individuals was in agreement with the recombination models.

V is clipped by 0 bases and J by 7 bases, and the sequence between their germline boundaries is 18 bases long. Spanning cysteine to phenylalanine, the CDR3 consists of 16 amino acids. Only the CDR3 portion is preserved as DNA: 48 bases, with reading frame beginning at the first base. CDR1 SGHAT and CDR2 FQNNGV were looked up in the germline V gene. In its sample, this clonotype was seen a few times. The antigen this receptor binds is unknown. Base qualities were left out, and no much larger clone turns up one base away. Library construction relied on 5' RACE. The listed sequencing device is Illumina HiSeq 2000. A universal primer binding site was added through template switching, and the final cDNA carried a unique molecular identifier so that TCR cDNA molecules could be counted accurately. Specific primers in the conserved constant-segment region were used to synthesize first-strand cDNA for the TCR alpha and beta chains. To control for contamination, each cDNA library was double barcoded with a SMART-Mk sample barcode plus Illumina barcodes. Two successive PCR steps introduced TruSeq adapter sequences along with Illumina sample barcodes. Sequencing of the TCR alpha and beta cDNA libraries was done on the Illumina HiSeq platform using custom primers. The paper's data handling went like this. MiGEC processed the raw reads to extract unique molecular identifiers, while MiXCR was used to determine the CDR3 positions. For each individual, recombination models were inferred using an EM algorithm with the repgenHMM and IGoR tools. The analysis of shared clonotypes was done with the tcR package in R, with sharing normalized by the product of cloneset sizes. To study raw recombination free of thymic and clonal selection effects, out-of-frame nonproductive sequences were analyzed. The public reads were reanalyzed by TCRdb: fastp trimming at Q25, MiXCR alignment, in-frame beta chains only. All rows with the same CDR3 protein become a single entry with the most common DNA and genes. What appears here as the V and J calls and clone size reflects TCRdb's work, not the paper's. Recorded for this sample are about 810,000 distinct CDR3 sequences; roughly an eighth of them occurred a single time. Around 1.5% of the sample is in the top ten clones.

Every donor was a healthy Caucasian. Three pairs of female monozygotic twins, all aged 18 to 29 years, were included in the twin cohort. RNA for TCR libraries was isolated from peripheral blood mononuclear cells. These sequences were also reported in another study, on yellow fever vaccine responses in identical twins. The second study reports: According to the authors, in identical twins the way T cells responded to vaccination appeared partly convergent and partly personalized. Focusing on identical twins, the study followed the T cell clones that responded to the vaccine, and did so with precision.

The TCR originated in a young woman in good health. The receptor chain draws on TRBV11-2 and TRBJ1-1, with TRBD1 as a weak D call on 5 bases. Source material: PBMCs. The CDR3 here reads CASSLDQAPLGGEAFF. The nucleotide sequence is TGTGCCAGCAGCTTAGATCAGGCCCCCCTGGGGGGTGAAGCTTTCTTT.